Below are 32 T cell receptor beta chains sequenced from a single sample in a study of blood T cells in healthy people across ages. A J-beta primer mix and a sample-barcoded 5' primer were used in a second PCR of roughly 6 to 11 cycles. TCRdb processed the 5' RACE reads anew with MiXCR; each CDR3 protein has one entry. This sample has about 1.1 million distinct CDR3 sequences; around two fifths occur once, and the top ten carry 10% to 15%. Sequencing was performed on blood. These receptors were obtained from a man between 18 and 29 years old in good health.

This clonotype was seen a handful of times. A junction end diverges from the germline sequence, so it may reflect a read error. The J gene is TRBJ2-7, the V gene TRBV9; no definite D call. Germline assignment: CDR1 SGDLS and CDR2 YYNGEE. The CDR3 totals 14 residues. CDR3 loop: CASSVAGIGDDQYF. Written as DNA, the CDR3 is TGTGCCAGCAGCGTAGCAGGAATCGGCGACGATCAGTACTTC.

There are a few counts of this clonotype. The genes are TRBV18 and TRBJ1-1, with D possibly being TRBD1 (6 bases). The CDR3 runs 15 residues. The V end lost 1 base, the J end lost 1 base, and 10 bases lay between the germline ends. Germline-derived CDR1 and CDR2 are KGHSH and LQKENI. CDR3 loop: CASSPQRGQNTEAFF. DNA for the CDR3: TGTGCCAGCTCACCACAAAGGGGACAGAACACTGAAGCTTTCTTT. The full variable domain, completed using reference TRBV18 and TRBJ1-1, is NAGVMQNPRHLVRRRGQEARLRCSPMKGHSHVYWYRQLPEEGLKFMVYLQKENIIDESGMPKERFSAEFPKEGPSILRIQQVVRGDSAAYFCASSPQRGQNTEAFFGQGTRLTVV.

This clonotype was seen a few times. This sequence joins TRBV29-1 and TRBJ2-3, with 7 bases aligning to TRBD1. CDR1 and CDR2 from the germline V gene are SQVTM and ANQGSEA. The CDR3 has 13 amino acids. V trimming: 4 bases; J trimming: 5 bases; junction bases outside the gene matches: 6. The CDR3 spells CSVAESGGDTQYF. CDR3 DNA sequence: TGCAGCGTTGCCGAGTCAGGGGGAGATACGCAGTATTTT.

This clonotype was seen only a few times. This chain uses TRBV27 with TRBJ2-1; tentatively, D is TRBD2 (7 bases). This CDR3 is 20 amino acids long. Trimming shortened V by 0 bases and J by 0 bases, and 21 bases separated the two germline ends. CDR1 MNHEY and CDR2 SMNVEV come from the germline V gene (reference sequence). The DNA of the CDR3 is TGTGCCAGCAGTTTATCATCGGTCGGGGGGCACCTAAGCTCCTACAATGAGCAGTTCTTC. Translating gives CASSLSSVGGHLSSYNEQFF.

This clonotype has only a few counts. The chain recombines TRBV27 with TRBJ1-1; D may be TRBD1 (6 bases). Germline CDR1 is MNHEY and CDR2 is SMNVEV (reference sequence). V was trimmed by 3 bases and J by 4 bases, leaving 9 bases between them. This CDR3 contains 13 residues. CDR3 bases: TGTGCCAGCAGTTTGGGGGGGCCCACTGAAGCTTTCTTT. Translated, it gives CASSLGGPTEAFF.

The CDR3: CASSRGGYEAFF. The CDR3 DNA sequence: TGTGCCAGCAGCCGGGGGGGGTACGAAGCTTTCTTT. The V gene is TRBV5-6, the J gene TRBJ1-1; tentative D call: TRBD1 (5 bases). Between the trimmed V and J ends, which lost 4 bases and 8 bases, there was a span of 12 bases. CDR1 and CDR2 from the germline V gene are SGHDT and YYEEEE. CDR3 length equals 12 residues.

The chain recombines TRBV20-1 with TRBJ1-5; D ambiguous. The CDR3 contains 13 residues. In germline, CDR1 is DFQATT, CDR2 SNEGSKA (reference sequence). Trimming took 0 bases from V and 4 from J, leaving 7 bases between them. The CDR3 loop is CSARDPGNQPQHF. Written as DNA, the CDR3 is TGCAGTGCTAGAGATCCTGGGAATCAGCCCCAGCATTTT.

CDR3 in DNA: TGCGCCAGCAGCCCCCTGAGTGTGGAAGATACGCAGTATTTT. The encoded protein is CASSPLSVEDTQYF. The rearrangement joins TRBV5-1 to TRBJ2-3, with D unclear. The germline V gene encodes CDR1 SGHRS and CDR2 YFSETQ. V lost 4 bases and J lost 5, with 14 bases in between. This CDR3 is built from 14 residues.

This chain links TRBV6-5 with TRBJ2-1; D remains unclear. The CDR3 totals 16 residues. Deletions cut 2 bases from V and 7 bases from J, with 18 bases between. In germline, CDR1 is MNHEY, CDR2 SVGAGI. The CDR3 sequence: CASSYRTGISRNEQFF. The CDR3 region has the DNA TGTGCCAGCAGTTACCGAACCGGAATTAGTCGGAATGAGCAGTTCTTC.

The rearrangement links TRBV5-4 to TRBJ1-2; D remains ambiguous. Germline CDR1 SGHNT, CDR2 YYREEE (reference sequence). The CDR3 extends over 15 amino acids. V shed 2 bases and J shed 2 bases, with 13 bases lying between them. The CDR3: CASSFISRVNYGYTF. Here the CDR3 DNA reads TGTGCCAGCAGCTTTATCTCCAGAGTCAACTATGGCTACACCTTC. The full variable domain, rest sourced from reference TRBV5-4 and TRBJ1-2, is ETGVTQSPTHLIKTRGQQVTLRCSSQSGHNTVSWYQQALGQGPQFIFQYYREEENGRGNFPPRFSGLQFPNYSSELNVNALELDDSALYLCASSFISRVNYGYTFGSGTRLTVV.

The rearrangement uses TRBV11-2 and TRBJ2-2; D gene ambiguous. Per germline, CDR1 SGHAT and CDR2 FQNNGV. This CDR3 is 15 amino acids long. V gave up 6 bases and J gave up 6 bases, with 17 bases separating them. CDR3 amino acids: CASSFSAVGSGELFF. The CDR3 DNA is TGTGCCAGCAGTTTTTCCGCGGTGGGTTCCGGGGAGCTGTTTTTT. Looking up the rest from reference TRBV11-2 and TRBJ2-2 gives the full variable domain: EAGVAQSPRYKIIEKRQSVAFWCNPISGHATLYWYQQILGQGPKLLIQFQNNGVVDDSQLPKDRFSAERLKGVDSTLKIQPAKLEDSAVYLCASSFSAVGSGELFFGEGSRLTVL.

CDR3 DNA sequence: TGTGCCAGCAGTGAGCCCGTGGACGGCGCTAATGAAAAACTGTTTTTT. Translated, it gives CASSEPVDGANEKLFF. The chain uses TRBV6-1 and TRBJ1-4; no definite D call. V shed 3 bases and J shed 3 bases, with 14 bases lying between them. This CDR3 is 16 amino acids long. Germline CDR1 reads MNHNS; CDR2 reads SASEGT.

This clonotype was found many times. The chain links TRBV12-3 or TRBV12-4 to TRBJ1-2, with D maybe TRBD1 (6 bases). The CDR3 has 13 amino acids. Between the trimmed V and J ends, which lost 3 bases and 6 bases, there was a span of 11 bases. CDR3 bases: TGTGCCAGCAGTTTTTCACAGGGAGATGGCTACACCTTC. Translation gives CASSFSQGDGYTF.

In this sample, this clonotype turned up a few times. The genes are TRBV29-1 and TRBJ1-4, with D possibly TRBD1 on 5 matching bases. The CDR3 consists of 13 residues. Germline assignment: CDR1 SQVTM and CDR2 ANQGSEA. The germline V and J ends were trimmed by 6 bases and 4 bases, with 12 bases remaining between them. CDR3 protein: CSVQTAVNEKLFF. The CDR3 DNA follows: TGCAGCGTCCAGACAGCCGTTAATGAAAAACTGTTTTTT.

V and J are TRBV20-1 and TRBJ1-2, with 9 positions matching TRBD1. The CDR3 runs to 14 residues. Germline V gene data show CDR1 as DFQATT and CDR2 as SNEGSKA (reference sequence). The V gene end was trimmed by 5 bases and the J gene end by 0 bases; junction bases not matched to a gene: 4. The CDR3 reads CSAGGQGPNYGYTF. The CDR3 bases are TGCAGTGCTGGTGGACAGGGGCCTAACTATGGCTACACCTTC.

The CDR3 is CASSEWGLGLSSEQFF. CDR3 sequence (DNA): TGTGCCAGCAGTGAATGGGGACTAGGATTAAGTAGTGAGCAGTTCTTC. This chain uses TRBV25-1 with TRBJ2-1; 8 bases agree with TRBD2. V shed 1 base, J shed 9 bases, and the junction held 11 bases outside the gene matches. The CDR3 is 16 residues long. Germline lookup yields CDR1 MGHDK and CDR2 SYGVNS.

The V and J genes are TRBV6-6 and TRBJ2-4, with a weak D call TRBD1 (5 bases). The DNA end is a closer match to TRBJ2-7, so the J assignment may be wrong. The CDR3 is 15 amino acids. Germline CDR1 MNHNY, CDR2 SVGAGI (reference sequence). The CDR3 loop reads CASSYSIDIDSEQYF. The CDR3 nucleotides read TGTGCCAGCAGTTACTCCATTGACATCGACAGCGAGCAGTACTTC.

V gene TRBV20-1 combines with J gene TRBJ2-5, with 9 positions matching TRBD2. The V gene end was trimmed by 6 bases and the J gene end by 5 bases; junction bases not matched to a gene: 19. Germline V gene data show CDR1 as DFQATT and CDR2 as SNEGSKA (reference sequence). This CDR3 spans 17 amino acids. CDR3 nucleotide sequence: TGCAGTGCGGCGCGGCTAGCGGGAAACGCCTTCGGGGAGACCCAGTACTTC. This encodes CSAARLAGNAFGETQYF.

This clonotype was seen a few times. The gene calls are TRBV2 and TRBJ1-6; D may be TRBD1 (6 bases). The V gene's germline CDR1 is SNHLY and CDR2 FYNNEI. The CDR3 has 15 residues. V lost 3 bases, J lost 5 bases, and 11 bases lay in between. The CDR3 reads CASSERTVDNSPLHF. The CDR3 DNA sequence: TGTGCCAGCAGTGAGAGGACAGTGGATAATTCACCCCTCCACTTT.

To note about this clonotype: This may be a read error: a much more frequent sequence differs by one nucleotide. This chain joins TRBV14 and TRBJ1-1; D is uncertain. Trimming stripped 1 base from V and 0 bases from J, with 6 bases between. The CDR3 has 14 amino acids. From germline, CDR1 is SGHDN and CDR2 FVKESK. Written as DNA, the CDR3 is TGTGCCAGCAGCCAAGGAGAGTTGAACACTGAAGCTTTCTTT. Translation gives CASSQGELNTEAFF.

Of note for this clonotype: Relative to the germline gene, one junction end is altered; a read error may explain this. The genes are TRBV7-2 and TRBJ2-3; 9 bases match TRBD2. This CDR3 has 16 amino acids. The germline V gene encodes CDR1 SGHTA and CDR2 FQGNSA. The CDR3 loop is CVSSSLGTSTPDTQYF. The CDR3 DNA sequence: TGTGTCAGCAGCTCCCTGGGGACTAGCACCCCGGATACGCAGTATTTT.

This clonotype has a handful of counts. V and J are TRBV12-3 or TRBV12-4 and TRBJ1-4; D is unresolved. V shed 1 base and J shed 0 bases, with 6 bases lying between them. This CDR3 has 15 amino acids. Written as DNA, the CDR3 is TGTGCCAGCAGTTTAGGGCTTGCAACTAATGAAAAACTGTTTTTT. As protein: CASSLGLATNEKLFF.

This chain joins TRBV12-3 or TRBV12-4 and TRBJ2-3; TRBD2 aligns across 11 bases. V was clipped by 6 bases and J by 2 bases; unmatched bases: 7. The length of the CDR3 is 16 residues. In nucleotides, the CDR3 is TGTGCCAGCAGCCACCGACTAGCGGGGAACACAGATACGCAGTATTTT. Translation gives CASSHRLAGNTDTQYF.

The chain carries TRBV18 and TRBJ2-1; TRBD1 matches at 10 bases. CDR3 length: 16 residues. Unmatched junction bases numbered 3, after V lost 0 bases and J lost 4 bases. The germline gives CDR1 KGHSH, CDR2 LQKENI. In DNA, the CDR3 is TGTGCCAGCTCACCACCCGGGACAGGGGTATACAATGAGCAGTTCTTC. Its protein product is CASSPPGTGVYNEQFF.

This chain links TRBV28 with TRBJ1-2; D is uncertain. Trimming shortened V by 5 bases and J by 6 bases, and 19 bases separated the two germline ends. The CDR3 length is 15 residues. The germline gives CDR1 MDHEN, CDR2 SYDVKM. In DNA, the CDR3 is TGTGCCAGCAGTGTCACCGACGGGGTTATAGATGGCTACACCTTC. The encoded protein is CASSVTDGVIDGYTF.

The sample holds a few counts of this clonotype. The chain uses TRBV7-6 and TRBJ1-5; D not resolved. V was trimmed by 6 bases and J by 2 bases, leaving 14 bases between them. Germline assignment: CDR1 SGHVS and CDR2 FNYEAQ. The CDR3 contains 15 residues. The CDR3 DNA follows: TGTGCCAGCAGTCAAGAGGCCGGGGGCAATCAGCCCCAGCATTTT. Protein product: CASSQEAGGNQPQHF. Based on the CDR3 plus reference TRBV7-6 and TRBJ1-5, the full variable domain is GAGVSQSPRYKVTKRGQDVALRCDPISGHVSLYWYRQALGQGPEFLTYFNYEAQQDKSGLPNDRFSAERPEGSISTLTIQRTEQRDSAMYRCASSQEAGGNQPQHFGDGTRLSIL.

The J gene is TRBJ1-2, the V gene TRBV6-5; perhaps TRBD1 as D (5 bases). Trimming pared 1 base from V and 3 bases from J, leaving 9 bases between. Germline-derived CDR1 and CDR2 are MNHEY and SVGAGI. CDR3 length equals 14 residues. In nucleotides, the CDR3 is TGTGCCAGCAGTTACTACCGACAGCACTATGGCTACACCTTC. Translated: CASSYYRQHYGYTF.

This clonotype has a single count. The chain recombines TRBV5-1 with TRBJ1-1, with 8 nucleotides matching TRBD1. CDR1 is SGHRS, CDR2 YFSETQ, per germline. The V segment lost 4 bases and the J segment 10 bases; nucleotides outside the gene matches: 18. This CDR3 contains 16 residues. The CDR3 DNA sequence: TGCGCCAGCAGCCTGGGGGCTATGACAGGGGATGCGGGAGCTTTCTTT. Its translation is CASSLGAMTGDAGAFF.

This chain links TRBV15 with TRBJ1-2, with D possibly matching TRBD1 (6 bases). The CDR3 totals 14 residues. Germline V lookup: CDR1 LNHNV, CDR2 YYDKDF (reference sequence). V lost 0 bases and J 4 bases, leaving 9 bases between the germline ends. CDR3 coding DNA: TGTGCCACCAGCAGAGAAGGGACAAGCTATGGCTACACCTTC. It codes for CATSREGTSYGYTF.

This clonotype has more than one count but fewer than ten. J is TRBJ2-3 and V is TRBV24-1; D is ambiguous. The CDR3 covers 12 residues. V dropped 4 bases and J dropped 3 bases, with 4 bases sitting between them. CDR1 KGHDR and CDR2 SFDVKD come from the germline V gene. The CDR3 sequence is CATSDPTDTQYF. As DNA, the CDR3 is TGTGCCACCAGTGACCCAACAGATACGCAGTATTTT.

CDR3 DNA sequence: TGTGCCAGCAGTCCCCAGTATAACTATGGCTACACCTTC. This encodes CASSPQYNYGYTF. The chain uses TRBV28 and TRBJ1-2; D is undetermined. This CDR3 comprises 13 residues. The germline V and J ends were trimmed by 5 bases and 1 base, with 8 bases remaining between them. Germline V CDR1 and CDR2: MDHEN, SYDVKM.

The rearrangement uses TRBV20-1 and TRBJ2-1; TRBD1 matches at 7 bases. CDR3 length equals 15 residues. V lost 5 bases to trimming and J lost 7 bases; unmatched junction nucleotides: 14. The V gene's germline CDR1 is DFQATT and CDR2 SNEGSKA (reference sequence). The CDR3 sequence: CSALTGTEIGNEQFF. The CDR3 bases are TGCAGTGCTCTCACCGGGACAGAGATAGGAAATGAGCAGTTCTTC.